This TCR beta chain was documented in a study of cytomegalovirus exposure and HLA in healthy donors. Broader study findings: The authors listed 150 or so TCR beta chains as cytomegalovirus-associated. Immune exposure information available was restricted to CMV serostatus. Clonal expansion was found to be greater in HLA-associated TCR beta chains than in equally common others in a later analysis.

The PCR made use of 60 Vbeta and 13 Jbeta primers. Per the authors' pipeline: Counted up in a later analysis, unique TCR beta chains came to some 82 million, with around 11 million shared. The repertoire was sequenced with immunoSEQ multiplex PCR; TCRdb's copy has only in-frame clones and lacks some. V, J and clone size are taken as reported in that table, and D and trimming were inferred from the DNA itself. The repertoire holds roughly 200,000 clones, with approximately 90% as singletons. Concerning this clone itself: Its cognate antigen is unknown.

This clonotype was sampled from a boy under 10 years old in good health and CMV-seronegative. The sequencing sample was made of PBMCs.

CDR3 in DNA: TGTGCCAGCAGCACCCGACGGGGACAGGGCAAAAACATTCAGTACTTC. Its protein is CASSTRRGQGKNIQYF. The chain couples TRBV21-1 to TRBJ2-4; TRBD1, the table's D call, was not compared with the DNA. TRBV21-1 is assigned pseudogene status. The CDR3 length is 16 residues.